This T cell receptor beta chain was profiled in a study of blood T cell repertoires in COVID-19. Study information: The United States, Italy and Spain supplied acute and convalescent COVID-19 samples. T cells, B-cell-depleted T cells, or PBMCs provided the cDNA or gDNA that served as material.

The CDR3 has 15 amino acids. The V gene lost 2 bases and the J gene lost 2 bases, with 10 bases spanning the gap. Germline loops: CDR1 MDHEN, CDR2 SYDVKM. Per the study methods: Amplification of reference gene primers was used by the study to estimate nucleated cell counts. Sequencing was performed with immunoSEQ multiplex PCR; in TCRdb, only in-frame clones are kept and a portion is missing. V and J calls and clone size follow that table, whereas D and trimming were derived from the DNA. The sample lists some 400,000 clones; 70% to 90% were seen once. Enrolled during active infection, Seattle patients were then followed longitudinally.

Sequenced: peripheral blood. This TCR derives from a woman aged 25-40 years with COVID-19, enrolled during active disease. The chain is built from TRBV28 and TRBJ2-1, with D possibly matching TRBD1 (6 bases). Here the CDR3 reads CASSLGQGTYNEQFF. The CDR3 bases are TGTGCCAGCAGTTTAGGGCAGGGGACCTACAATGAGCAGTTCTTC.